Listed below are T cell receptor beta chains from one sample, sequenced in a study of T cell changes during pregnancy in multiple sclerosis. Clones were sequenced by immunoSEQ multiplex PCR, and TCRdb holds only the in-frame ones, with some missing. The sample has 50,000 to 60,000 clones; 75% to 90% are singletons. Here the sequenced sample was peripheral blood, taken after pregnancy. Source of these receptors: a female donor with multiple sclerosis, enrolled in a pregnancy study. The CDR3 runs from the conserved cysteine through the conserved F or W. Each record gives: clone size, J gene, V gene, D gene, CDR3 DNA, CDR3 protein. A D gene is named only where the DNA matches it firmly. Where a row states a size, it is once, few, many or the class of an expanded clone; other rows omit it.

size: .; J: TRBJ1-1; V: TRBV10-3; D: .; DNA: TGTGCCATCAGTGAGAACCCAACAGTTAACGGTGAAGCTTTCTTT; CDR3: CAISENPTVNGEAFF
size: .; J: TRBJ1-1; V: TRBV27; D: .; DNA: TGTGCCAGCAGTTTATTAGCCATGAACACTGAAGCTTTCTTT; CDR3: CASSLLAMNTEAFF
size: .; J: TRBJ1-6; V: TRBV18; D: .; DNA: TGTGCCAGCTCACCAGCGCAAAGACACCTCTATTCACCCCTCCACTTT; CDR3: CASSPAQRHLYSPLHF
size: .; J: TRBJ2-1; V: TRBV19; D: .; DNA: TGTGCCAGTAACGCAGGGAGGCTCTACAATGAGCAGTTCTTC; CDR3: CASNAGRLYNEQFF
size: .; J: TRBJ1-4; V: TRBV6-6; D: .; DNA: TGTGCCAGCAAAGTTTGGGGGGGCGAAGTGTTTTTT; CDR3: CASKVWGGEVFF
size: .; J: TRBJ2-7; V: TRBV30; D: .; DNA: TGTGCCTGGGTTTCAAATCGGGGTCATTACTACGAGCAGTACTTC; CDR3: CAWVSNRGHYYEQYF
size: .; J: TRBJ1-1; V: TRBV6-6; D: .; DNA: TGTGCCAGCAGCCGCGGGGGAGGGGACACTGAAGCTTTCTTT; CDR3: CASSRGGGDTEAFF
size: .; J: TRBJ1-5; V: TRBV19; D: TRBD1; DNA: TGTGCCAGTCAGGTAGGACAGGGGTGGCAGCCCCAGCATTTT; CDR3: CASQVGQGWQPQHF
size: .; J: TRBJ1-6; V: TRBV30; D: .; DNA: TGTGCCTGGAAGTCGGCGGGTGCAAACTCACCCCTCCACTTT; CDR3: CAWKSAGANSPLHF
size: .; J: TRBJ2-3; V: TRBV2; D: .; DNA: TGTGCCAGCAGTGCGAGTCAAGATACGCAGTATTTT; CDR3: CASSASQDTQYF
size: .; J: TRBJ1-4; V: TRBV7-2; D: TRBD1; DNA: TGTGCCAGCAGCCTCGGGACAGTCCGAAAACTGTTTTTT; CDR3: CASSLGTVRKLFF
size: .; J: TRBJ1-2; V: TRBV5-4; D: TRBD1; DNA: TGTGCCAGCAGCGGAGGACAGGGGATAAACTATGGCTACACCTTC; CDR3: CASSGGQGINYGYTF
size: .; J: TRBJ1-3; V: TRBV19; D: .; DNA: TGTGCCAGTAGCCCTGTGGTGACGGGGGGAAACACCATATATTTT; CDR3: CASSPVVTGGNTIYF
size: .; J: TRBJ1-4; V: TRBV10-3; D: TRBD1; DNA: TGTGCCATCAGTGAGTCGACAGGGAAGGGTGAAAAACTGTTTTTT; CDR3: CAISESTGKGEKLFF
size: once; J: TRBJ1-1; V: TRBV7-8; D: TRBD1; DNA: TGTGCCAGCAGCTCGACAGGGGGCACGGGGGCTTTCTTT; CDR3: CASSSTGGTGAFF
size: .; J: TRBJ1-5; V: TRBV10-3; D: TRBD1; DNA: TGTGCCATCAGTGAGTCTGAGGGGGCAGAGCCCCAGCATTTT; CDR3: CAISESEGAEPQHF
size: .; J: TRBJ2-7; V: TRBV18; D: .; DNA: TGTGCCAGCTCACCGGGCGGGGAAAGGTACGAGCAGTACTTC; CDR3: CASSPGGERYEQYF
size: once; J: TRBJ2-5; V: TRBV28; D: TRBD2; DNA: TGTGCCAGCAGTTGGTTTGGGGAGGGAGAGACCCAGTACTTC; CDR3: CASSWFGEGETQYF
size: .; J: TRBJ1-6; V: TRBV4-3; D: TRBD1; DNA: TGCGCCAGCAGCCACCCGGGACAGCGGAATTCACCCCTCCACTTT; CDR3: CASSHPGQRNSPLHF
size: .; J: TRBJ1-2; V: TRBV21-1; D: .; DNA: TGTGCCAGCAGCAAAGATGGAGACGAGCAATCTGGCTACACCTTC; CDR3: CASSKDGDEQSGYTF
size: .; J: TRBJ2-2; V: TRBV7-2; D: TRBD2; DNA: TGTGCCAGCAGCGTGAGGCTAGCGGGGGCTACCGGGGAGCTGTTTTTT; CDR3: CASSVRLAGATGELFF
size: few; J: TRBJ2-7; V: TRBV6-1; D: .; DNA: TGTGCCAGCGATCTACAGGGAGAGTGGGACGAGCAGTACTTC; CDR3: CASDLQGEWDEQYF
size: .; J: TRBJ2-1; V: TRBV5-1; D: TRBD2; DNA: TGCGCCAGCAGCTTGGTCGCGGGGGGCCCCTACAATGAGCAGTTCTTC; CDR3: CASSLVAGGPYNEQFF
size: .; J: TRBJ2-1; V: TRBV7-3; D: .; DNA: TGTGCCAGCAGCTCAACTAGGGGTAACAATGAGCAGTTCTTC; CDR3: CASSSTRGNNEQFF
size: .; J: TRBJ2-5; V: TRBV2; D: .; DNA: TGTGCCAGCAGTACGGAGCACCAAGAGACCCAGTACTTC; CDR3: CASSTEHQETQYF
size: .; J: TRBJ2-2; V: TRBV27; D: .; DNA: TGTGCCAGCAGTTTTTTGGGGGCGACGGCGGCCGGGGAGCTGTTTTTT; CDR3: CASSFLGATAAGELFF
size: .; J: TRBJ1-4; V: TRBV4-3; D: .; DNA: TGCGCCAGCAGCCAAGTTGATGTGGGAGGGGAAAAACTGTTTTTT; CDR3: CASSQVDVGGEKLFF
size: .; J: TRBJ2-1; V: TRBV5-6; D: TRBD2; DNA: TGTGCCAGCAGCTTGGGTTGGCGGACTAGCGCCAATGAGCAGTTCTTC; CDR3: CASSLGWRTSANEQFF
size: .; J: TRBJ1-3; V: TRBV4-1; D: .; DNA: TGCGCCAGCAGCCGGACAGTACTTGGCTCTGGAAACACCATATATTTT; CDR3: CASSRTVLGSGNTIYF
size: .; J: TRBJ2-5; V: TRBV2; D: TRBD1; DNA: TGTGCCAGCAGGGACGACAGGGGGATAGAGACCCAGTACTTC; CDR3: CASRDDRGIETQYF
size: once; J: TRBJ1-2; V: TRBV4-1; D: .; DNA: TGCGCCAGCAGCTCAGGGATCGACGGCTACACCTTC; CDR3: CASSSGIDGYTF
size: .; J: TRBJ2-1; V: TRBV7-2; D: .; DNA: TGTGCCAGCAGGCCTCAGGGTTCCCCCTACAATGAGCAGTTCTTC; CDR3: CASRPQGSPYNEQFF
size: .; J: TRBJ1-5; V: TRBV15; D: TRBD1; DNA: TGTGCCACCAGCAGAGTTGGGACAGGGGATAGCAATCAGCCCCAGCATTTT; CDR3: CATSRVGTGDSNQPQHF
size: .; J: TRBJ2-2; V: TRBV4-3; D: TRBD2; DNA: TGCGCCAGCAGCCAAGCCCGGCGTCGGTGGCTAGCGGACGGGGAGCTGTTTTTT; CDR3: CASSQARRRWLADGELFF
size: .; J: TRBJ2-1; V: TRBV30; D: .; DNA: TGTGCCTGGAGTGTTGGTTTCCCCCTATACAATGAGCAGTTCTTC; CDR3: CAWSVGFPLYNEQFF
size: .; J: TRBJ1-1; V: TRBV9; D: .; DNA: TGTGCCAGCAGCCTTACTCACAGTTTCCCGAACACTGAAGCTTTCTTT; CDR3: CASSLTHSFPNTEAFF
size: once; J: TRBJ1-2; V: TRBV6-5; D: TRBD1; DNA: TGTGCCAGCACCTCCTTGGACAGGGTCGGGGGCTACACCTTC; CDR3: CASTSLDRVGGYTF
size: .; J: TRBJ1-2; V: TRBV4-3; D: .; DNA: TGCGCCAGCAGCCAAGATCGGTTCAAAGGGGGAAGCTACACCTTC; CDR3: CASSQDRFKGGSYTF